A selection of T cell receptor beta chains follows, all from one sample in a study of control samples from healthy donors and cancer patients. Profiling relied on immunoSEQ multiplex PCR, and the TCRdb table lists in-frame clones only, not all of them. The sample yields 90,000 to 100,000 clones, 90% seen once. The specimen was blood. Source of these receptors: a woman aged 18 to 35 in good health. The CDR3 runs from the conserved cysteine through the conserved F or W.

V gene: TRBV6-2/TRBV6-3; J gene: TRBJ1-2; CDR3 protein: CASSTKGNNYGYTF
V gene: TRBV7-6; J gene: TRBJ2-7; CDR3 protein: CASSHPGQGAYEQYF
V gene: TRBV7-3; J gene: TRBJ1-1; CDR3 protein: CASSLTRGTEAFF
V gene: TRBV7-8; J gene: TRBJ2-7; CDR3 protein: CASSLATGAGYEQYF
V gene: TRBV5-6; J gene: TRBJ1-1; CDR3 protein: CASSDDINHEAFF
V gene: TRBV9; J gene: TRBJ1-4; CDR3 protein: CASSVGQGGEKLFF
V gene: TRBV24-1; J gene: TRBJ2-7; CDR3 protein: CATSEQGHEQYF
V gene: TRBV5-1; J gene: TRBJ1-1; CDR3 protein: CASSLADRLSGTEAFF
V gene: TRBV6-5; J gene: TRBJ2-3; CDR3 protein: CATAPAGVTDTQYF
V gene: TRBV4-1; J gene: TRBJ2-5; CDR3 protein: CASSQVVRGGGEKETQYF
V gene: TRBV29-1; J gene: TRBJ2-4; CDR3 protein: CSVLQGDKNIQYF
V gene: TRBV10-3; J gene: TRBJ1-4; CDR3 protein: CANSRGANEKLFF
V gene: TRBV11-2; J gene: TRBJ2-7; CDR3 protein: CASSSIYTSFATGEQYF
V gene: TRBV13; J gene: TRBJ1-2; CDR3 protein: CASSLREGDRGFYGYTF
V gene: TRBV19; J gene: TRBJ1-2; CDR3 protein: CASSQLTGERNGYTF
V gene: TRBV29-1; J gene: TRBJ1-5; CDR3 protein: CSVAYPGQGANQPQHF
V gene: TRBV29-1; J gene: TRBJ1-1; CDR3 protein: CSVGTYTEAFF
V gene: TRBV5-1; J gene: TRBJ1-1; CDR3 protein: CASSLLYQGRAEAFF
V gene: TRBV7-2; J gene: TRBJ2-7; CDR3 protein: CASSPLGTGNDEQYF
V gene: TRBV5-5; J gene: TRBJ2-2; CDR3 protein: CASSLVAGGYTGELFF
V gene: TRBV6-1; J gene: TRBJ2-1; CDR3 protein: CASSDGQYNEQFF
V gene: TRBV5-1; J gene: TRBJ2-1; CDR3 protein: CASSLNNFGNEQFF
V gene: TRBV5-4; J gene: TRBJ1-2; CDR3 protein: CASTTPSRYGYTF
V gene: TRBV7-7; J gene: TRBJ1-5; CDR3 protein: CASRPQGWNQPQHF
V gene: TRBV9; J gene: TRBJ1-6; CDR3 protein: CASSVVYNSPLHF
V gene: TRBV19; J gene: TRBJ1-4; CDR3 protein: CASSGGEATNEKLFF
V gene: TRBV6-1; J gene: TRBJ2-1; CDR3 protein: CASSEGSEGYNEQFF
V gene: TRBV27; J gene: TRBJ2-5; CDR3 protein: CASSSTGAGRTQYF
V gene: TRBV29-1; J gene: TRBJ1-1; CDR3 protein: CSVGMGTEAFF
V gene: TRBV7-2; J gene: TRBJ1-2; CDR3 protein: CASNNGGNYGYTF
V gene: TRBV19; J gene: TRBJ1-1; CDR3 protein: CASSSRGGAGTEAFF
V gene: TRBV19; J gene: TRBJ1-1; CDR3 protein: CASRWRSTAPNTEAFF
V gene: TRBV20-1; J gene: TRBJ2-3; CDR3 protein: CSASWRQAEDTQYF
V gene: TRBV5-6; J gene: TRBJ1-3; CDR3 protein: CASSLPRTGGEGNTIYF
V gene: TRBV21-1; J gene: TRBJ2-7; CDR3 protein: CASGEWVHREQYF
V gene: TRBV7-9; J gene: TRBJ1-2; CDR3 protein: CASTGQGNYGYTF
V gene: TRBV6-5; J gene: TRBJ2-3; CDR3 protein: CASTVGGYTDTQYF
V gene: TRBV2; J gene: TRBJ2-4; CDR3 protein: CATILARSGGENIQYF
V gene: TRBV27; J gene: TRBJ1-3; CDR3 protein: CASSQDRGLENTIYF
V gene: TRBV27; J gene: TRBJ2-7; CDR3 protein: CASSLGGGVDEQYF
V gene: TRBV19; J gene: TRBJ2-7; CDR3 protein: CASSLLHPGQGTYEQYF
V gene: TRBV7-3; J gene: TRBJ1-2; CDR3 protein: CASSPPGGEGYTF
V gene: TRBV12-5; J gene: TRBJ1-2; CDR3 protein: CASGLVRQKDGYTF
V gene: TRBV12-3/TRBV12-4; J gene: TRBJ1-3; CDR3 protein: CASSFVGNTIYF
V gene: TRBV6-5; J gene: TRBJ2-5; CDR3 protein: CASSYGAGDRETQYF
V gene: TRBV2; J gene: TRBJ1-2; CDR3 protein: CASSERILSLYGYTF
V gene: TRBV27; J gene: TRBJ1-6; CDR3 protein: CASSLDPGINSPLHF
V gene: TRBV14; J gene: TRBJ2-7; CDR3 protein: CASSQDLGRGPYEQYF
V gene: TRBV7-3; J gene: TRBJ2-1; CDR3 protein: CASSLTGGGGGEQFF
V gene: TRBV10-2; J gene: TRBJ2-1; CDR3 protein: CASSPQAGGYNEQFF
V gene: TRBV7-3; J gene: TRBJ2-3; CDR3 protein: CASSLTASTDTQYF
V gene: TRBV2; J gene: TRBJ1-1; CDR3 protein: CATQQGVLNTEAFF
V gene: TRBV27; J gene: TRBJ1-4; CDR3 protein: CASSDRENEKLFF